One sample yielded the 19 T cell receptor beta chains listed below, sequenced in a study of shared T cell receptors in the human thymus. Data came from immunoSEQ multiplex PCR; TCRdb stores just in-frame clones and leaves some out. The sample records roughly 700,000 clones, roughly 90% being singletons. These data were also reused for a study on human thymus T cells.

Sequences were obtained from thymocytes. These receptors were obtained from a boy younger than two with a congenital heart defect.

This chain connects TRBV6-6 to TRBJ2-5; possible D gene TRBD1, 6 bases. Trimming shortened V by 6 bases and J by 1 base, and 9 bases separated the two germline ends. CDR1 and CDR2 (germline): MNHNY, SVGAGI (reference sequence). The CDR3 spans 13 residues. In DNA, the CDR3 is TGTGCCAGCAGCAAGGACAGCCAAGAGACCCAGTACTTC. This translates into CASSKDSQETQYF.

The gene calls are TRBV7-8 and TRBJ2-7, with 8 bases fitting TRBD2. The CDR3 runs 15 residues. After removal of 3 bases from V and 0 bases from J, the junction contained 4 bases not matched to a gene. Germline assignment: CDR1 SGHVS and CDR2 FQNEAQ. The CDR3, as DNA: TGTGCCAGCAGCTTTCTAAGCGGGAGCTCCTACGAGCAGTACTTC. It is translated as CASSFLSGSSYEQYF. Supplemented by reference TRBV7-8 and TRBJ2-7, the full variable domain reads GAGVSQSPRYKVAKRGQDVALRCDPISGHVSLFWYQQALGQGPEFLTYFQNEAQLDKSGLPSDRFFAERPEGSVSTLKIQRTQQEDSAVYLCASSFLSGSSYEQYFGPGTRLTVT.

The chain uses TRBV6-5 and TRBJ1-6; TRBD1 matches at 8 bases. Germline-derived CDR1 and CDR2 are MNHEY and SVGAGI. J was trimmed by 8 bases and V by 0 bases; bases with no gene match: 6. CDR3 length: 16 amino acids. CDR3 residues: CASSYSDRGRYSPLHF. The CDR3 DNA reads TGTGCCAGCAGTTACTCCGACAGGGGAAGGTATTCACCCCTCCACTTT.

This clone has more than one count but fewer than ten. This rearrangement joins TRBV27 to TRBJ2-3; D may be TRBD2 (6 bases). The CDR3 has 14 amino acids. Germline CDR1 and CDR2: MNHEY and SMNVEV (reference sequence). V gave up 2 bases and J gave up 1 base, with 7 bases separating them. The CDR3 loop is CASSLAGCTDTQYF. The CDR3 DNA sequence: TGTGCCAGCAGTTTAGCGGGGTGCACAGATACGCAGTATTTT.

The rearrangement joins TRBV27 to TRBJ2-1; 8 nucleotides align to TRBD1. There are 16 residues in the CDR3. Germline V gives CDR1 MNHEY, CDR2 SMNVEV (reference sequence). With V trimmed by 4 bases and J by 5 bases, 10 bases remained unmatched. The CDR3 sequence: CASSSRRGRENNEQFF. The CDR3, as DNA: TGTGCCAGCAGTTCCCGCAGGGGGCGGGAAAACAATGAGCAGTTCTTC.

The rearrangement uses TRBV11-2 and TRBJ2-7; 9 bases align to TRBD2. The CDR3 covers 16 residues. Germline CDR1 SGHAT, CDR2 FQNNGV. V trimming: 1 base; J trimming: 7 bases; junction bases outside the gene matches: 11. The CDR3 loop is CASSLAPGAGGWEQYF. Written as DNA, the CDR3 is TGTGCCAGCAGCTTAGCCCCTGGGGCGGGAGGGTGGGAGCAGTACTTC.

This clone has only one observation. The chain joins TRBV4-3 to TRBJ2-1; 9 bases map to TRBD1. J was trimmed by 7 bases and V by 4 bases; bases with no gene match: 11. The CDR3 has 16 amino acids. Germline assignment: CDR1 LGHNA and CDR2 YSLEER. CDR3 sequence: CASSLGAGTGKNEQFF. The CDR3, as DNA: TGCGCCAGCAGCCTAGGGGCAGGGACAGGGAAGAATGAGCAGTTCTTC.

The rearrangement joins TRBV27 to TRBJ2-7, with TRBD1 matching 11 bases. V lost 5 bases and J lost 5; bases outside the gene matches: 20. Germline V gives CDR1 MNHEY, CDR2 SMNVEV (reference sequence). The CDR3 totals 19 residues. CDR3 coding DNA: TGTGCCAGCAGTGGCCCCCGGGACAGGGGGAATAGTAGGAAGCACGAGCAGTACTTC. Translation: CASSGPRDRGNSRKHEQYF.

This clone has just a few counts. This chain links TRBV7-8 with TRBJ1-5; TRBD1 agrees at 7 bases. The germline gives CDR1 SGHVS, CDR2 FQNEAQ. This CDR3 is built from 14 residues. Trimming took 7 bases from V and 4 from J; bases not matched to a gene: 7. This CDR3 is CASTQGDSNQPQHF. CDR3 coding DNA: TGTGCCAGCACCCAGGGGGACAGTAATCAGCCCCAGCATTTT. Full variable domain (missing parts from reference TRBV7-8 and TRBJ1-5): GAGVSQSPRYKVAKRGQDVALRCDPISGHVSLFWYQQALGQGPEFLTYFQNEAQLDKSGLPSDRFFAERPEGSVSTLKIQRTQQEDSAVYLCASTQGDSNQPQHFGDGTRLSIL.

J is TRBJ2-5 and V is TRBV5-1, with D perhaps TRBD1 (5 bases). This CDR3 spans 13 amino acids. Per the germline V gene, CDR1 is SGHRS and CDR2 is YFSETQ. V dropped 2 bases and J dropped 1 base, with 6 bases sitting between them. The chain's CDR3 is CASSLGVQETQYF. DNA for the CDR3: TGCGCCAGCAGCTTAGGGGTCCAAGAGACCCAGTACTTC. The whole variable domain, filled in from reference TRBV5-1 and TRBJ2-5, reads KAGVTQTPRYLIKTRGQQVTLSCSPISGHRSVSWYQQTPGQGLQFLFEYFSETQRNKGNFPGRFSGRQFSNSRSEMNVSTLELGDSALYLCASSLGVQETQYFGPGTRLLVL.

The rearrangement links TRBV7-6 to TRBJ2-3; D is uncertain. The V end was cut by 5 bases, the J end by 4 bases, with 13 bases between. The CDR3 is 14 amino acids. Germline assignment: CDR1 SGHVS and CDR2 FNYEAQ. The CDR3 here is CASSHARIPDTQYF. The DNA for the CDR3 is TGTGCCAGCAGCCACGCCAGGATCCCAGATACGCAGTATTTT.

This clone occurred once. The chain couples TRBV5-4 to TRBJ2-1, with D perhaps TRBD2 (5 bases). The V end lost 5 bases, the J end lost 12 bases, and 18 bases lay between the germline ends. Germline V lookup: CDR1 SGHNT, CDR2 YYREEE (reference sequence). This CDR3 has 13 amino acids. CDR3: CASSGRSPGGQFF. The DNA for the CDR3 is TGTGCCAGCAGTGGACGGTCCCCCGGAGGGCAGTTCTTC.

The J gene is TRBJ1-1, the V gene TRBV14; 7 bases fit TRBD1. Trimming at V came to 2 bases and at J to 2 bases, leaving 5 bases not matched to a gene. Per the germline V gene, CDR1 is SGHDN and CDR2 is FVKESK. CDR3 length equals 15 residues. In nucleotides, the CDR3 is TGTGCCAGCAGCCAATCAGGACAGGACAACACTGAAGCTTTCTTT. Its protein product is CASSQSGQDNTEAFF.

The CDR3 nucleotides read TGCAGCGTCCCCGGGGGGCGCCAAGAGACCCAGTACTTC. This sequence encodes CSVPGGRQETQYF. The rearrangement uses TRBV29-1 and TRBJ2-5; the D gene is possibly TRBD2 (7 bases). Germline V lookup: CDR1 SQVTM, CDR2 ANQGSEA. Trimming left V 6 bases short and J 1 base short, with 12 bases between. This CDR3 contains 13 residues.

The chain has TRBV27 and TRBJ1-5; TRBD1 matches at 7 bases. The CDR3 runs to 14 residues. Trimming took 5 bases from V and 3 from J; bases not matched to a gene: 4. CDR1 and CDR2 (germline): MNHEY, SMNVEV (reference sequence). The CDR3 nucleotides read TGTGCCAGCAGTCCCGGACAGGTCAATCAGCCCCAGCATTTT. Translated, it gives CASSPGQVNQPQHF.

This rearrangement joins TRBV5-1 to TRBJ2-1; 13 nucleotides match TRBD2. After removal of 3 bases from V and 8 bases from J, the junction contained 5 bases not matched to a gene. This CDR3 is 15 amino acids long. Looked up from germline, CDR1 is SGHRS and CDR2 is YFSETQ. The CDR3 DNA follows: TGCGCCAGCAGCTCGACTAGCGGGAGGTCGGATGAGCAGTTCTTC. Amino acids: CASSSTSGRSDEQFF.

The chain joins TRBV11-2 to TRBJ2-1; D gene unclear. Germline loops: CDR1 SGHAT, CDR2 FQNNGV. The V and J ends lost 5 bases and 2 bases respectively, with 16 bases between them. The length of the CDR3 is 16 residues. CDR3 bases: TGTGCCAGCAGCCCACCCGCCGGGTCCCCCTACAATGAGCAGTTCTTC. This translates into CASSPPAGSPYNEQFF.

The chain links TRBV2 to TRBJ2-3; TRBD2 matches 9 bases. The CDR3 runs to 14 residues. V lost 4 bases and J lost 6; bases outside the gene matches: 5. The germline V gene has CDR1 SNHLY and CDR2 FYNNEI. In DNA form, the CDR3 reads TGTGCCAGCAGTGGTAGCGGGGGACGGGATACGCAGTATTTT. Residues: CASSGSGGRDTQYF.

This clone was detected only a few times. The V call is TRBV16, the J call TRBJ2-7, with D tentatively TRBD1 (5 bases). The CDR3 consists of 13 residues. Deletions cut 7 bases from V and 4 bases from J, with 14 bases between. Per germline, CDR1 KGHSY and CDR2 FQNENV. CDR3 region: CASKQGVRYEQYF. The CDR3 nucleotides read TGTGCCAGCAAACAAGGGGTAAGGTACGAGCAGTACTTC.